Below, 31 T cell receptor beta chains from the same sample are listed, as sequenced in a study of blood T cell repertoires in COVID-19. Sequenced by immunoSEQ multiplex PCR; TCRdb stores in-frame clones only, minus some. The sample consists of about 160,000 clones, around nine tenths of them appearing once. The sequencing input was peripheral blood. These receptors all come from an older woman with COVID-19, enrolled during active disease.

The CDR3 loop reads CASRPTQRTGGLAKNIQYF. The CDR3 DNA follows: TGTGCCAGCAGACCCACGCAGAGGACAGGTGGACTAGCCAAAAACATTCAGTACTTC. This chain joins TRBV28 and TRBJ2-4, with 7 bases that match TRBD1. Germline loops: CDR1 MDHEN, CDR2 SYDVKM. The CDR3 has 19 amino acids. J lost 0 bases, V lost 6 bases, and 17 bases had no gene match.

This rearrangement joins TRBV29-1 to TRBJ1-2; the match to TRBD1 covers 8 bases. This CDR3 comprises 15 residues. Trimming at V came to 6 bases and at J to 4 bases, leaving 13 bases not matched to a gene. Germline loops: CDR1 SQVTM, CDR2 ANQGSEA. The CDR3 DNA follows: TGCAGCGTCAAACCCGGGACAGGAAAGGGCTATGGCTACACCTTC. It specifies CSVKPGTGKGYGYTF.

The rearrangement joins TRBV5-6 to TRBJ2-3; a weak D match, TRBD1 (6 bases). From germline, CDR1 is SGHDT and CDR2 YYEEEE. Deletions cut 0 bases from V and 5 bases from J, with 13 bases between. The CDR3 has 15 residues. The CDR3, as DNA: TGTGCCAGCAGCTTGGGTCAGGGGAATATAGATACGCAGTATTTT. Its protein product is CASSLGQGNIDTQYF.

The gene calls are TRBV27 and TRBJ1-1; no clear D. The CDR3 covers 14 residues. Germline V CDR1 and CDR2: MNHEY, SMNVEV (reference sequence). The V gene lost 3 bases and the J gene lost 1 base, with 9 bases spanning the gap. CDR3 in DNA: TGTGCCAGCAGTTTCGGACGGGAGAACACTGAAGCTTTCTTT. This codes for CASSFGRENTEAFF.

The chain has TRBV5-1 and TRBJ2-5; 9 bases map to TRBD1. Germline V gene data show CDR1 as SGHRS and CDR2 as YFSETQ. CDR3 length equals 14 residues. V dropped 2 bases and J dropped 5; count of bases not matched to a gene: 4. CDR3 residues: CASSFTGGRETQYF. The CDR3 DNA sequence: TGCGCCAGCAGCTTCACAGGGGGCAGGGAGACCCAGTACTTC.

This chain uses TRBV5-1 with TRBJ1-1, with D possibly TRBD1 on 5 matching bases. Germline V CDR1 and CDR2: SGHRS, YFSETQ. The CDR3 spans 15 residues. Trimming took off 0 bases at V and 5 bases at J, with 14 bases between the two ends. The CDR3 nucleotides read TGCGCCAGCAGCTTGGTTGGGGGGGTGAGGACTGAAGCTTTCTTT. Translated, it gives CASSLVGGVRTEAFF.

This clone was picked up one time. A junction end diverges from the germline sequence, so it may reflect a read error. The V gene is TRBV29-1, the J gene TRBJ1-1, with a weak D call TRBD1 (6 bases). CDR1 SQVTM and CDR2 ANQGSEA come from the germline V gene. The CDR3 totals 13 residues. CDR3 amino acids: CSAIRGMNAEAFF. CDR3 DNA sequence: TGCAGCGCCATAAGGGGGATGAACGCTGAAGCTTTCTTT.

The rearrangement uses TRBV7-3 and TRBJ2-1; a weak D match, TRBD1 (5 bases). V was trimmed by 5 bases and J by 5 bases, leaving 10 bases between them. This CDR3 has 13 residues. Germline values: CDR1 SGHTA, CDR2 FQGTGA. DNA of the CDR3: TGTGCCAGCAGCGTAGGGGTTAACAATGAGCAGTTCTTC. Translating it yields CASSVGVNNEQFF.

Concerning this clone: One end of the junction is discordant with germline, which a read error may explain. The chain uses TRBV4-2 and TRBJ1-2, with D hard to call. Germline lookup yields CDR1 LGHNA and CDR2 YNFKEQ. This CDR3 contains 12 residues. The CDR3 nucleotides read TGTGCCGGCAGCCAAGGCCCCCAACCGGACACCTTC. This codes for CAGSQGPQPDTF.

The V gene is TRBV5-8, the J gene TRBJ1-6; unclear D gene. The CDR3 has 17 residues. CDR1 and CDR2 (germline): SGHTS, YDEGEE. Trimming left V 0 bases short and J 0 bases short, with 10 bases between. As DNA, the CDR3 is TGTGCCAGCAGCTTGGGTTACGGGAGCTCCTATAATTCACCCCTCCACTTT. This translates into CASSLGYGSSYNSPLHF.

This rearrangement joins TRBV18 to TRBJ1-6; 7 nucleotides align to TRBD1. The CDR3 consists of 15 residues. The germline V gene has CDR1 KGHSH and CDR2 LQKENI. V was pared by 1 base and J by 6 bases, with 3 bases of the junction left unmatched. In DNA form, the CDR3 reads TGTGCCAGCTCACCACTCGCAGGGGGTAATTCACCCCTCCACTTT. Protein sequence: CASSPLAGGNSPLHF.

This CDR3 reads CASSQGQGEGGYTF. The CDR3 nucleotides read TGCGCCAGCAGCCAGGGACAGGGGGAAGGTGGCTACACCTTC. The chain is built from TRBV5-1 and TRBJ1-2; 11 bases map to TRBD1. The CDR3 extends over 14 amino acids. The V and J ends lost 4 bases and 7 bases, in that order; junction bases with no gene match: 6. Germline lookup yields CDR1 SGHRS and CDR2 YFSETQ.

The chain uses TRBV19 and TRBJ1-5; TRBD1 agrees at 11 bases. The CDR3 loop spans 15 amino acids. V lost 3 bases, J lost 5 bases, and 3 bases stayed unmatched. Germline V gene data show CDR1 as LNHDA and CDR2 as SQIVND (reference sequence). The CDR3 region is CASSIGTGGHQPQHF. CDR3 in DNA: TGTGCCAGTAGTATCGGGACAGGGGGGCATCAGCCCCAGCATTTT.

The rearrangement links TRBV5-1 to TRBJ2-1, with 10 bases identical to TRBD2. The CDR3 contains 17 residues. Losses at the gene ends were 2 bases for V and 2 bases for J; bases not matched to a gene: 7. Germline CDR1 reads SGHRS; CDR2 reads YFSETQ. The DNA for the CDR3 is TGCGCCAGCAGCTTCCTTAGCGGGGGGTCCCCCTACAATGAGCAGTTCTTC. This gives the protein CASSFLSGGSPYNEQFF.

The rearrangement joins TRBV6-5 to TRBJ1-1; 10 bases are a match to TRBD1. From germline, CDR1 is MNHEY and CDR2 SVGAGI. This CDR3 has 14 amino acids. The V and J ends lost 5 bases and 5 bases, in that order; junction bases with no gene match: 5. CDR3 protein: CASSRQGARTEAFF. CDR3 bases: TGTGCCAGCAGTCGACAGGGGGCGAGGACTGAAGCTTTCTTT.

The gene calls are TRBV11-2 and TRBJ2-5; D possibly corresponds to TRBD2 (6 bases). This CDR3 region has 14 residues. Germline CDR1 is SGHAT and CDR2 is FQNNGV. V was shortened by 2 bases and J by 5 bases, with 12 bases between the two germline ends. CDR3 in amino acids: CASSLLEGWETQYF. CDR3 sequence (DNA): TGTGCCAGCAGCTTACTGGAGGGGTGGGAGACCCAGTACTTC.

This rearrangement joins TRBV7-3 to TRBJ2-5, with 9 nucleotides matching TRBD1. The V gene's germline CDR1 is SGHTA and CDR2 FQGTGA. The CDR3 consists of 15 residues. J gave up 4 bases and V 4 bases, and 7 bases lay outside the gene matches. The CDR3 DNA reads TGTGCCAGCAGCTCAAAGACAGGGGGAGCAGAGACCCAGTACTTC. The encoded protein is CASSSKTGGAETQYF.

The V call is TRBV18, the J call TRBJ1-2; D is undetermined. Germline V lookup: CDR1 KGHSH, CDR2 LQKENI. The V end lost 6 bases, the J end lost 6 bases, and 11 bases lay between the germline ends. There are 12 residues in the CDR3. The DNA of the CDR3 is TGTGCCAGCTCGTCCGAGGGAAATGGCTACACCTTC. The encoded protein is CASSSEGNGYTF.

The rearrangement joins TRBV19 to TRBJ2-1, with no clear D. In germline, CDR1 is LNHDA, CDR2 SQIVND (reference sequence). The CDR3 has 15 amino acids. V was shortened by 5 bases and J by 4 bases, with 15 bases between the two germline ends. For the CDR3, the DNA is TGTGCCAGTAGTCGTACTACGACGGATTACAATGAGCAGTTCTTC. As protein: CASSRTTTDYNEQFF.

J is TRBJ2-7 and V is TRBV27; the match to TRBD1 covers 10 bases. Trimming took 5 bases from V and 6 from J; bases not matched to a gene: 4. CDR1 is MNHEY, CDR2 SMNVEV, per germline (reference sequence). The CDR3 length is 13 residues. CDR3 residues: CASSPGTGVEQYF. CDR3 bases: TGTGCCAGCAGTCCTGGGACAGGGGTCGAGCAGTACTTC.

This clone has a single count. V is TRBV19 and J is TRBJ1-1, with TRBD1 identical over 8 bases. V lost 7 bases, J lost 1 base, and 8 bases stayed unmatched. Germline V CDR1 and CDR2: LNHDA, SQIVND (reference sequence). The CDR3 totals 15 residues. CDR3 nucleotides: TGTGCCAGTACCCCTCCAGGGGGCGGGAACACTGAAGCTTTCTTT. This sequence encodes CASTPPGGGNTEAFF.

The chain recombines TRBV11-2 with TRBJ1-2; D is unclear. The CDR3 is made up of 13 amino acids. V gave up 5 bases and J gave up 7 bases, with 14 bases separating them. Germline lookup yields CDR1 SGHAT and CDR2 FQNNGV. The CDR3 loop is CASSLDGGRGYTF. The CDR3 bases are TGTGCCAGCAGCCTGGACGGCGGGCGTGGCTACACCTTC.

This clone has a single count. The chain links TRBV7-2 to TRBJ1-4; unclear D gene. This CDR3 region has 17 residues. Germline CDR1 is SGHTA and CDR2 is FQGNSA. The V end was cut by 2 bases, the J end by 4 bases, with 17 bases between. The DNA of the CDR3 is TGTGCCAGCAGCTTAACCCTATCGGCAGGAAGTAATGAAAAACTGTTTTTT. Protein: CASSLTLSAGSNEKLFF.

The V gene is TRBV18, the J gene TRBJ2-1; 12 nucleotides align to TRBD2. There are 13 residues in the CDR3. V shed 3 bases, J shed 14 bases, and the junction held 5 bases outside the gene matches. Germline V lookup: CDR1 KGHSH, CDR2 LQKENI. DNA of the CDR3: TGTGCCAGCTCACCGCTAGCGGGGGGGCCGGAGTTCTTC. This translates into CASSPLAGGPEFF.

With respect to this clone: This sample also contains other DNA sequences that code for the same CDR3. The rearrangement uses TRBV30 and TRBJ2-5; a weak D match, TRBD2 (6 bases). The CDR3 loop spans 12 amino acids. The germline V gene has CDR1 GTSNPN and CDR2 SVGIG (reference sequence). V lost 5 bases to trimming and J lost 2 bases, with 9 bases between them. The CDR3 sequence: CAWGTGQETQYF. CDR3 bases: TGTGCCTGGGGGACTGGGCAAGAGACCCAGTACTTC.

The rearrangement links TRBV7-9 to TRBJ1-4, with D possibly TRBD1 on 5 matching bases. CDR3 size: 14 residues. Per the germline V gene, CDR1 is SEHNR and CDR2 is FQNEAQ (reference sequence). V was shortened by 3 bases and J by 8 bases, with 13 bases between the two germline ends. CDR3 bases: TGTGCCAGCAGCTTCGACAGCCGGGGGGAAAAACTGTTTTTT. Amino acids: CASSFDSRGEKLFF.

The gene calls are TRBV7-8 and TRBJ2-5; perhaps TRBD1 as D (5 bases). The length of the CDR3 is 13 residues. Germline V gene sequence: CDR1 SGHVS, CDR2 FQNEAQ. V lost 2 bases and J 4 bases, leaving 8 bases between the germline ends. CDR3 loop: CASSLRQGETQYF. CDR3 bases: TGTGCCAGCAGCTTAAGGCAGGGAGAGACCCAGTACTTC.

This clone was recorded a few times. V gene TRBV18 combines with J gene TRBJ2-7; TRBD1 matches 11 bases. Trimming at V came to 3 bases and at J to 4 bases, leaving 2 bases not matched to a gene. The germline gives CDR1 KGHSH, CDR2 LQKENI. The CDR3 loop spans 14 amino acids. The DNA of the CDR3 is TGTGCCAGCTCACCGGGACAGGGGGTATACGAGCAGTACTTC. Its protein product is CASSPGQGVYEQYF. The whole variable domain, remainder taken from reference TRBV18 and TRBJ2-7, is NAGVMQNPRHLVRRRGQEARLRCSPMKGHSHVYWYRQLPEEGLKFMVYLQKENIIDESGMPKERFSAEFPKEGPSILRIQQVVRGDSAAYFCASSPGQGVYEQYFGPGTRLTVT.

The chain recombines TRBV4-1 with TRBJ1-2; 10 nucleotides align to TRBD1. This CDR3 has 16 amino acids. Losses at the gene ends were 4 bases for V and 4 bases for J; bases not matched to a gene: 9. Germline V gives CDR1 MGHRA, CDR2 YSYEKL. CDR3 region: CASSRGQGEALYGYTF. In nucleotides, the CDR3 is TGCGCCAGCAGCCGCGGACAGGGGGAAGCACTCTATGGCTACACCTTC.

The V and J genes are TRBV19 and TRBJ1-5; D gene uncertain. V lost 4 bases and J 4 bases, leaving 14 bases between the germline ends. Germline V lookup: CDR1 LNHDA, CDR2 SQIVND (reference sequence). This CDR3 has 15 amino acids. Written as DNA, the CDR3 is TGTGCCAGTAGTAGAACTTTCACCCCGAATCAGCCCCAGCATTTT. This gives the protein CASSRTFTPNQPQHF.

The chain links TRBV7-2 to TRBJ1-3; 7 nucleotides line up with TRBD1. Losses at the gene ends were 1 base for V and 0 bases for J; bases not matched to a gene: 6. Germline-derived CDR1 and CDR2 are SGHTA and FQGNSA. The CDR3 is made up of 17 amino acids. CDR3 in DNA: TGTGCCAGCAGCTTAGGTGGGACAGCTACCTCTGGAAACACCATATATTTT. This sequence encodes CASSLGGTATSGNTIYF.